Listed below are T cell receptor beta chains from one sample, sequenced in a study of blood T cells in healthy people across ages. TCRdb recomputed calls from the 5' RACE reads with MiXCR, one row per CDR3 protein. The table records approximately 1.5 million distinct CDR3 sequences, about 45% of them present only once. The sample comprised blood. The receptors shown here come from a woman under 30 in good health. Each CDR3 is given without its conserved first and last residue.

TRBJ1-2	13	TRBV7-2	ASSLGTGGGYGYT
TRBJ2-2	14	TRBV29-1	SVGAPGREAAGELF
TRBJ2-5	16	TRBV9	ASSVDGRGGALGETQY
TRBJ2-3	12	TRBV10-2	ASSEWVTTDTQY
TRBJ2-1	14	TRBV5-6	ASILLSGAFNNEQF
TRBJ1-2	12	TRBV7-8	ASGLRGFSYGYT
TRBJ1-2	11	TRBV7-2	ASSPPDLGGYT
TRBJ1-2	15	TRBV4-1	ASSQGTRDADNYGYT
TRBJ1-2	13	TRBV7-9	ASSSTDRGDYGHT
TRBJ1-3	11	TRBV29-1	SVRRAPGNTIY
TRBJ1-2	12	TRBV18	ASSPGASNYGYT
TRBJ2-2	12	TRBV20-1	SAIPTSSAGELF
TRBJ1-5	12	TRBV6-5	ASSDRSFNQPQH
TRBJ1-5	13	TRBV27	ASSSDSWGNQPQH
TRBJ2-7	15	TRBV7-8	ASSLEMAPSSYNEQY
TRBJ1-1	14	TRBV4-3	ASSDYRGSTNTEAF
TRBJ2-1	13	TRBV6-5	ASSYSQGAYNEQF
TRBJ2-1	13	TRBV29-1	SVGTGGGSYNEQF
TRBJ2-7	13	TRBV6-2/TRBV6-3	ASTSLGTDRYEQY
TRBJ1-2	10	TRBV12-3/TRBV12-4	ASRGSGDGYT
TRBJ2-2	13	TRBV4-3	ASSHTDKNTGELF
TRBJ2-5	13	TRBV20-1	SARGGSWYQETQY
TRBJ2-3	15	TRBV6-1	ASSYSTAGLALFTQY
TRBJ2-5	10	TRBV5-6	ASIFVGETQY
TRBJ2-3	12	TRBV20-1	SLLADGGTDTQY
TRBJ2-1	12	TRBV10-3	AVRTSGGYNEQF
TRBJ1-1	15	TRBV6-2/TRBV6-3	ASSYWYRGVQNTEAF
TRBJ2-7	12	TRBV6-6	ASSYDGAGNEQY
TRBJ2-7	12	TRBV6-2/TRBV6-3	ASSMSGGSYEQY
TRBJ2-1	12	TRBV25-1	ASGGLEGYNEQF